This T cell receptor (beta chain) was identified during a study of graft-versus-host responses after intestinal transplantation. Background on the study: In this cohort, recipients had multivisceral, liver-intestinal, or isolated intestinal transplants.

Concerning this clone: The antigen is not known.

The germline CDR1 and CDR2 sequences are ENHRY and SYGVKD. CDR3 length equals 11 residues. V lost 2 bases, J lost 6 bases, and 3 bases lay in between. Study-level findings and limits: Within allografts, high graft-versus-host to host-versus-graft clonal ratios were seen among patients with graft-donor T cell macrochimerism. Recipient marrow held GvH clones, some first seen in ileum or blood.

Method: immunoSEQ multiplex PCR; TCRdb's copy keeps in-frame clones and lacks some. Here the sample spans around 26,000 clones, approximately 94% being singletons. This chain joins TRBV10-3 and TRBJ2-3, with D uncertain. This material consisted of PBMCs, taken 156 days after intestinal transplant. The sequence was collected from a human patient who received an intestinal transplant, so some T cells may come from the graft donor. CDR3 nucleotide sequence: TGTGCCATCAGTGAGGGGGATACGCAGTATTTT. Its protein is CAISEGDTQYF.